Sequencing of this TCR beta chain was carried out in a study of T cell responses to AZD1222 COVID-19 vaccine (dated by TCRdb to the early 2020s). The study in broad terms: AZD1222 recipients whose second dose came at about 4 weeks and those whose second dose came at about 12 weeks were combined into one group, since spike-specific TCR depth and breadth did not differ between the two schedules. TCR sequencing covered roughly 230 trial participants: some 210 given two doses of AZD1222 and 26 given two doses of MenACWY control vaccine. Trial participants were enrolled into age subgroups of 18-55, 56-69 and 70-plus years, which contained approximately 150, 30 and 60 TCR-sequenced participants, respectively. Results and caveats for the whole study, not just this receptor: Because no day 14 peak-response samples were available, repertoires were characterized only after the peak T cell response. Participants were mostly white British, with more females than males. The authors suggested clonal diversity may have been underestimated. After two AZD1222 doses, spike-specific TCR breadth and depth were significantly higher than at day 0 and than in MenACWY recipients. The 56-69-year group was small, and its depth increase did not reach significance, likely because of low power. Reportedly, close to half of the unique spike-specific TCRs recognized epitopes lying outside the regions that are mutated in the B.1.351 and B.1.1.7 variants. The whole spike protein was spanned by vaccine-associated CD4 TCRs, and dominant responses were seen in regions 160-218 and 743-854. Conclusions about previously exposed vaccinees are limited because only five or six AZD1222 recipients were SARS-CoV-2 seropositive at baseline.

Only one count was recorded for this clone. There is no known antigen for this receptor. No base qualities exist here, and no much larger clone lies one base off it. The germline V gene (reference sequence) specifies LGHDT as CDR1 and YNNKEL as CDR2. From the cysteine up to the phenylalanine, the CDR3 has a length of 14 residues. CDR3 DNA is the only sequence kept; it has 42 bases, read in frame from the first base. V gives up 0 bases and J gives up 9 bases, and the segment between their germline ends measures 12 bases. The CDR3 regions of human TCRbeta chains were subjected to immunosequencing. Regarding the original processing steps: Repertoire TCRs were matched against a reference library of SARS-CoV-2-specific TCRs generated with the MIRA antigen-specificity platform. Breadth meant the fraction of unique TCRs that were SARS-CoV-2-associated, whereas depth meant the fraction of total T cells that were SARS-CoV-2-associated. Using the MIRA data, each spike-specific TCR was mapped to the spike region that the TCR reacts to and placed in a CD4 or CD8 class. Log10-transformed breadth and depth values were compared by one-way ANOVA with Sidak's multiple comparisons tests. What TCRdb holds here is the immuneACCESS table cut down to in-frame rearrangements. Part of the clones is not present; checked against another copy, under half of the missing clones reflect an unresolved V gene, and the others are unexplained. The DNA was the basis for D and trimming; V, J and clone size are from that table. Recorded for this sample are roughly 100,000 clones; around 90% of them occurred a single time. The ten largest clonotypes hold around 20% of the sample.

The sample's time point label, in plain terms: baseline before first vaccination. Samples from vaccinated people were obtained from the UK trials COV001 and COV002, which included a single-blind randomized controlled phase 2/3 trial of AZD1222 (ChAdOx1 nCoV-19) in healthy adults. Trial participant PBMC samples were collected at day 0 and day 28 after the second dose for TCRbeta chain sequencing. The TCR originated in an adult in good health. The chain links TRBV3-1 (or the pseudogene TRBV3-2) with TRBJ2-1, with a weak D call of TRBD2 (5 bases match). The source material was peripheral blood, sampled on day 0 of AZD1222 vaccination. The encoded CDR3 is CASSQDRGSGEQFF. The DNA reads as follows: TGTGCCAGCAGCCAAGACAGAGGGTCCGGTGAGCAGTTCTTC.